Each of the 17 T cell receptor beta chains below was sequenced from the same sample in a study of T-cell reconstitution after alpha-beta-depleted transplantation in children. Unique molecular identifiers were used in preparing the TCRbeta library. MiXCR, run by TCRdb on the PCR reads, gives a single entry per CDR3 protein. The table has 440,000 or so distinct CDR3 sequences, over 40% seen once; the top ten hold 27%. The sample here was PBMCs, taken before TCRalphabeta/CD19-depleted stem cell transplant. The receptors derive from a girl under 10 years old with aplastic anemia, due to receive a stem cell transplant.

As DNA, the CDR3 is TGTGCCAGCAGCTGGGGGACACGAACCTCTTACAATGAGCAGTTCTTC. Protein sequence: CASSWGTRTSYNEQFF. This sequence joins TRBV7-9 and TRBJ2-1, with D possibly matching TRBD1 (6 bases). The germline CDR1 and CDR2 sequences are SEHNR and FQNEAQ (reference sequence). The CDR3 spans 16 residues. V lost 4 bases, J lost 4 bases, and 17 bases lay in between.

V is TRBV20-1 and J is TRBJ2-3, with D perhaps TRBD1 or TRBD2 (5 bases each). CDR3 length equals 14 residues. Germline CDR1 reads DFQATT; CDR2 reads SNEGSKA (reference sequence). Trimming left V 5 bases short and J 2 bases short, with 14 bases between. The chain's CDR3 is CSAEGNVFTDTQYF. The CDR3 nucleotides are TGCAGTGCTGAGGGGAACGTCTTCACAGATACGCAGTATTTT.

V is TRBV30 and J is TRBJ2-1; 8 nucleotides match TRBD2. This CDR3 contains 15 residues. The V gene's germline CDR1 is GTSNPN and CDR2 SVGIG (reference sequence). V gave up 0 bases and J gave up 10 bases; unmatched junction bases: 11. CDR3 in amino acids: CAWSVGGREDEEQFF. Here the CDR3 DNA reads TGTGCCTGGAGTGTAGGAGGGCGGGAGGACGAAGAGCAGTTCTTC.

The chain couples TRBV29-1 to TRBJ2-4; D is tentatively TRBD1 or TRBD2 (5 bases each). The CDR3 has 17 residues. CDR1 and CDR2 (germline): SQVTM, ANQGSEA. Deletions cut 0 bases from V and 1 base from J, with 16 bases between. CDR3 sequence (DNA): TGCAGCGTTGAAGATGGACCCGGGGCAGGCGCCAAAAACATTCAGTACTTC. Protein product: CSVEDGPGAGAKNIQYF.

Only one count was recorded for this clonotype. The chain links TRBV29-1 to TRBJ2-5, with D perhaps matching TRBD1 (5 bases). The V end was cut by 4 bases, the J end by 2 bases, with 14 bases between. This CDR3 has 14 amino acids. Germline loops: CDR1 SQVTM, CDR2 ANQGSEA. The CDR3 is CSVVPLSGQETQYF. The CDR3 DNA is TGCAGCGTTGTACCCCTCTCAGGGCAAGAGACCCAGTACTTC.

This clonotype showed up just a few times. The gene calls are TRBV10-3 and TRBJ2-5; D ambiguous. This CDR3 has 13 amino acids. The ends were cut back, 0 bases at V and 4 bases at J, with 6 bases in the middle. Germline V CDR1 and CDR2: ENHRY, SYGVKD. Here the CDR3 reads CAISESVGETQYF. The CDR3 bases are TGTGCCATCAGTGAGTCTGTGGGAGAGACCCAGTACTTC.

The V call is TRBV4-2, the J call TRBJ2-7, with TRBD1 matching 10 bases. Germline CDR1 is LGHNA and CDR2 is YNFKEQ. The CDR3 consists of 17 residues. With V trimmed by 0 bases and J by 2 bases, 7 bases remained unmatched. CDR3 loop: CASSQDFPGQGAYEQYF. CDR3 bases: TGTGCCAGCAGCCAAGATTTCCCCGGACAGGGGGCCTACGAGCAGTACTTC.

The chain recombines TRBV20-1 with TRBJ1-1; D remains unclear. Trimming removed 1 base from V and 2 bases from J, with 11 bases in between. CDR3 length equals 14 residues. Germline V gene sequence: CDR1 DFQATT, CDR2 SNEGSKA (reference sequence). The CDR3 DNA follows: TGCAGTGCTAGAGTGGTGGCCGTTAACACTGAAGCTTTCTTT. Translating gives CSARVVAVNTEAFF.

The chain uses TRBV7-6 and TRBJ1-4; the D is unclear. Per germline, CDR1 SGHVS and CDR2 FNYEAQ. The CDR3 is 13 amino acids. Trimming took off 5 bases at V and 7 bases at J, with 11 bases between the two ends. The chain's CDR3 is CASSMRDFEKLFF. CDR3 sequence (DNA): TGTGCCAGCAGCATGAGGGATTTTGAAAAACTGTTTTTT.

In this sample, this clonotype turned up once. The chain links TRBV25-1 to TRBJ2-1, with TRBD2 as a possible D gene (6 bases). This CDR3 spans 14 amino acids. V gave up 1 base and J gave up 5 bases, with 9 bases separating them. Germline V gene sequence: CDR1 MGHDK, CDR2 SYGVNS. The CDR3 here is CASSELGLHNEQFF. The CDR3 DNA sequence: TGTGCCAGCAGTGAATTGGGACTCCACAATGAGCAGTTCTTC.

The chain's CDR3 is CASSLAGQGMYEQYF. As DNA, the CDR3 is TGTGCCAGCAGCTTAGCGGGACAGGGGATGTACGAGCAGTACTTC. V usage is TRBV7-6 and J usage is TRBJ2-7; 10 bases fit TRBD1. J gave up 4 bases and V 0 bases, and 3 bases lay outside the gene matches. CDR3 length equals 15 residues. CDR1 is SGHVS, CDR2 FNYEAQ, per germline.

The CDR3, as DNA: TGTGCCAGCTCACCACTCGGGGGGGCCTACAATGAGCAGTTCTTC. Amino acid sequence: CASSPLGGAYNEQFF. The chain combines TRBV18 with TRBJ2-1; TRBD2 matches 8 bases. Germline CDR1 reads KGHSH; CDR2 reads LQKENI. CDR3 length: 15 amino acids. With V trimmed by 1 base and J by 2 bases, 1 base remained unmatched. Supplemented by reference TRBV18 and TRBJ2-1, the full variable domain reads NAGVMQNPRHLVRRRGQEARLRCSPMKGHSHVYWYRQLPEEGLKFMVYLQKENIIDESGMPKERFSAEFPKEGPSILRIQQVVRGDSAAYFCASSPLGGAYNEQFFGPGTRLTVL.

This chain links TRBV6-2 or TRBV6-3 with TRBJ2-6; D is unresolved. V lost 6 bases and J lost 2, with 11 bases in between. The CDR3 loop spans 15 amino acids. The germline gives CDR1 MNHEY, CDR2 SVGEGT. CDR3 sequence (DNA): TGTGCCAGCAGCCCTTTCGGAGCTGGGGCCAACGTCCTGACTTTC. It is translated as CASSPFGAGANVLTF.

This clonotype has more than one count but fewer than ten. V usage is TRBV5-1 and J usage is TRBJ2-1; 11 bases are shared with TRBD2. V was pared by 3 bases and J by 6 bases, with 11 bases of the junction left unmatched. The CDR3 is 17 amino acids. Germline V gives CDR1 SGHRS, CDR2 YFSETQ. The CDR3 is CASSYYGLAGGGNEQFF. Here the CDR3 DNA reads TGCGCCAGCAGCTACTATGGACTAGCGGGCGGTGGCAATGAGCAGTTCTTC.

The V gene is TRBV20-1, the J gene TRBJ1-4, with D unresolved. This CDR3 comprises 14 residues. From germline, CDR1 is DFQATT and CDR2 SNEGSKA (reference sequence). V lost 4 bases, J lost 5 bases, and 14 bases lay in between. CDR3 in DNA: TGCAGTGCTATTATCGGTGCAGAGAATGAAAAACTGTTTTTT. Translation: CSAIIGAENEKLFF.

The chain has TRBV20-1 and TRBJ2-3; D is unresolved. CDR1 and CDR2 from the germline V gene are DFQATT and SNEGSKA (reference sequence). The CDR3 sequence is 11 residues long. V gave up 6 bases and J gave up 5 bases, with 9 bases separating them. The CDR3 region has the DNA TGCAGTGCGACCGAAGGAGATACGCAGTATTTT. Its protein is CSATEGDTQYF.

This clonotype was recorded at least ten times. The CDR3 reads CASSPTSTNTGELFF. CDR3 nucleotides: TGCGCCAGCAGCCCGACATCGACGAACACCGGGGAGCTGTTTTTT. The chain uses TRBV5-1 and TRBJ2-2, with unresolved D. Germline CDR1 SGHRS, CDR2 YFSETQ. CDR3 length: 15 residues. Between the trimmed V and J ends, which lost 4 bases and 0 bases, there was a span of 10 bases.